This is a list of T cell receptor beta chains from one sample in a study of vaccination and CD4 T cells after COVID-19. Antigens for these TCRs are unknown. TCRdb passed the PCR reads through MiXCR, listing each CDR3 protein once. The profile shows around 20,000 distinct CDR3 sequences, over 45% of them singletons. Input material: cultured CD4+ T cells from blood. The source of these receptors is a human donor with COVID-19. CDR3s include the opening cysteine and the closing phenylalanine or tryptophan. D genes are given only for firm matches. Clone size is shown for a subset of rows, as once, few, many or a class of expanded clone.

>TRBV5-1|.|.|TRBJ1-1
CASSPSLPGTEAFF
TGCGCCAGCAGCCCCAGTCTACCGGGCACTGAAGCTTTCTTT
>TRBV7-2|.|.|TRBJ2-3
CASSLASASSSTDTQYF
TGTGCCAGCAGCTTAGCGTCCGCGAGCTCTAGCACAGATACGCAGTATTTT
>TRBV6-5|.|.|TRBJ1-2
CASSYSQGNYGYTF
TGTGCCAGCAGTTACTCTCAGGGTAACTATGGCTACACCTTC
>TRBV6-1|.|few|TRBJ1-2
CASSDRRLDYGYTF
TGTGCCAGCAGTGATAGGCGACTAGACTATGGCTACACCTTC
>TRBV7-6|.|.|TRBJ1-3
CASSLDGTSGNTIYF
TGTGCCAGCAGCTTAGACGGAACCTCTGGAAACACCATATATTTT
>TRBV10-1|TRBD1|.|TRBJ1-2
CASRLGQGRGGYTF
TGCGCCAGCCGTTTGGGACAGGGGAGGGGAGGCTACACCTTC
>TRBV7-3|.|medium-sized|TRBJ1-1
CASSSARVGTEAFF
TGTGCCAGCAGCAGCGCCAGGGTCGGGACTGAAGCTTTCTTT
>TRBV6-1|.|.|TRBJ2-3
CASSPPGVDTQYF
TGTGCCAGCAGTCCTCCAGGGGTAGATACGCAGTATTTT
>TRBV7-9|.|few|TRBJ1-3
CASSLLWAGNTIYF
TGTGCCAGCAGCTTACTCTGGGCTGGAAACACCATATATTTT
>TRBV27|.|.|TRBJ2-5
CASRSGLAGETQYF
TGTGCCAGTAGGTCGGGGCTGGCGGGGGAGACCCAGTACTTC
>TRBV12-3/TRBV12-4|.|.|TRBJ1-4
CASSFTDTNEKLFF
TGTGCCAGCAGTTTTACTGATACTAATGAAAAACTGTTTTTT
>TRBV21-1|.|.|TRBJ2-7
CASSRFTVYEQYF
TGTGCCAGCAGCCGATTCACGGTCTACGAGCAGTACTTC
>TRBV19|.|.|TRBJ2-4
CASRSPPGGLDF
TGTGCCAGTAGGTCTCCCCCGGGGGGCCTTGACTTC
>TRBV27|.|few|TRBJ1-5
CASSLQRGTQPQHF
TGTGCCAGCAGTTTACAGCGGGGGACTCAGCCCCAGCATTTT
>TRBV12-3/TRBV12-4|.|.|TRBJ1-1
CASSFGGVGTEAFF
TGTGCCAGCAGTTTTGGGGGGGTGGGCACTGAAGCTTTCTTT
>TRBV20-1|.|.|TRBJ1-6
CSARKGGGGQLNSPLHF
TGCAGTGCTAGAAAGGGTGGGGGGGGCCAGCTTAATTCACCCCTCCACTTT
>TRBV6-1|TRBD1|.|TRBJ1-6
CASSETGDGGSPLHF
TGTGCCAGCAGTGAAACAGGGGATGGGGGGTCACCCCTCCACTTT
>TRBV12-3/TRBV12-4|.|.|TRBJ1-6
CASSNPQGIRSPLHF
TGTGCCAGCAGTAACCCCCAGGGGATACGTTCACCCCTCCACTTT
>TRBV11-3|.|.|TRBJ2-3
CASSFGGPTDTQYF
TGTGCCAGCAGCTTTGGGGGGCCCACAGATACGCAGTATTTT
>TRBV5-1|TRBD2|.|TRBJ2-5
CASSRDSVGAGGETQYF
TGCGCCAGCAGCAGAGATTCCGTCGGGGCGGGGGGGGAGACCCAGTACTTC
>TRBV28|.|.|TRBJ2-5
CATRGTGSGRAQYF
TGTGCCACCAGGGGTACGGGATCCGGTCGGGCCCAGTACTTC
>TRBV7-2|.|.|TRBJ1-2
CASSVEGGYGYTF
TGTGCCAGCAGCGTTGAAGGGGGCTATGGCTACACCTTC
>TRBV7-9|.|.|TRBJ2-3
CASSPGGATDTQYF
TGTGCCAGCAGCCCGGGCGGGGCCACAGATACGCAGTATTTT
>TRBV7-2|.|.|TRBJ1-1
CASSLKSTRGEAFF
TGTGCCAGCAGCTTAAAGTCGACGAGGGGTGAAGCTTTCTTT
>TRBV5-8|.|.|TRBJ1-5
CASSLEGLGNQPQHF
TGTGCCAGCAGCTTGGAGGGGTTGGGCAATCAGCCCCAGCATTTT
>TRBV11-1|TRBD1|few|TRBJ1-5
CASSLGTGENQPQHF
TGTGCCAGCAGCTTGGGGACAGGGGAAAATCAGCCCCAGCATTTT
>TRBV3-1|.|.|TRBJ1-2
CASSQRLTDGYTF
TGTGCCAGCAGCCAACGGCTAACGGATGGCTACACCTTC
>TRBV5-4|.|.|TRBJ2-7
CASSLGGGAWREQYF
TGTGCCAGCAGCTTGGGGGGGGGCGCTTGGAGGGAGCAGTACTTC
>TRBV11-2|.|few|TRBJ1-1
CASSWTNTEAFF
TGTGCCAGCAGCTGGACGAACACTGAAGCTTTCTTT
>TRBV20-1|TRBD2|.|TRBJ2-7
CSATRLAGAYEQYF
TGCAGTGCAACCCGACTAGCGGGGGCCTACGAGCAGTACTTC
>TRBV11-3|.|.|TRBJ2-7
CASSLGRGLPSSYEQYF
TGTGCCAGCAGCTTAGGGCGGGGCCTTCCGAGCTCCTACGAGCAGTACTTC
>TRBV7-9|TRBD1|.|TRBJ1-6
CASSLARGQGSPLHF
TGTGCCAGCAGCTTAGCGCGGGGACAGGGTTCACCCCTCCACTTT
>TRBV2|TRBD1|.|TRBJ2-2
CASKRGTDTGELFF
TGTGCCAGCAAACGAGGGACAGACACCGGGGAGCTGTTTTTT
>TRBV6-1|.|few|TRBJ2-7
CASSEARRLSSYEQYF
TGTGCCAGCAGTGAAGCGCGCAGGTTAAGCTCCTACGAGCAGTACTTC
>TRBV20-1|TRBD2|few|TRBJ2-5
CSAGPSGGVQETQYF
TGCAGTGCTGGCCCTAGCGGGGGGGTACAAGAGACCCAGTACTTC
>TRBV12-3/TRBV12-4|.|.|TRBJ2-7
CASSPHPREEQYF
TGTGCCAGCAGCCCCCATCCAAGGGAGGAGCAGTACTTC
>TRBV27|.|.|TRBJ2-3
CASTRADTQYF
TGTGCCAGCACCCGGGCAGATACGCAGTATTTT
>TRBV14|TRBD1|once|TRBJ1-2
CANPDRVEHGYTF
TGTGCCAACCCGGACAGGGTTGAACATGGCTACACCTTC
>TRBV20-1|TRBD1|few|TRBJ1-1
CSASSQGGWTEAFF
TGCAGTGCTAGTTCCCAGGGGGGTTGGACTGAAGCTTTCTTT
>TRBV7-2|.|.|TRBJ2-1
CASSLQWGGYNEQFF
TGTGCCAGCAGCTTGCAGTGGGGCGGCTACAATGAGCAGTTCTTC
>TRBV19|.|.|TRBJ2-5
CASSDGGASQETQYF
TGTGCCAGTTCGGACGGGGGAGCTTCCCAAGAGACCCAGTACTTC
>TRBV28|.|once|TRBJ1-5
CASTPVDQPQHF
TGTGCCAGCACCCCCGTGGATCAGCCCCAGCATTTT
>TRBV19|.|.|TRBJ2-3
CASSIPLGHADTQYF
TGTGCCAGTAGTATTCCCCTAGGACATGCAGATACGCAGTATTTT
>TRBV6-5|.|.|TRBJ2-6
CASSYSPVSGANVLTF
TGTGCCAGCAGTTACTCTCCAGTCTCTGGGGCCAACGTCCTGACTTTC
>TRBV19|TRBD1|.|TRBJ2-2
CASSIVGTGGTGELFF
TGTGCCAGTAGTATAGTTGGGACAGGGGGCACCGGGGAGCTGTTTTTT
>TRBV28|.|.|TRBJ1-5
CASSTWDNQPQHF
TGTGCCAGTAGTACATGGGACAATCAGCCCCAGCATTTT
>TRBV18|.|.|TRBJ1-5
CASSDAGEANQPQHF
TGTGCCAGCTCGGACGCAGGGGAGGCCAATCAGCCCCAGCATTTT
>TRBV6-5|.|.|TRBJ1-5
CASSFKGNQPQHF
TGTGCCAGCAGTTTTAAGGGGAATCAGCCCCAGCATTTT
>TRBV24-1|.|.|TRBJ1-1
CATSDLAELLPQRTNTEAFF
TGTGCCACCAGTGATTTAGCCGAATTACTTCCGCAGCGGACGAACACTGAAGCTTTCTTT
>TRBV6-2/TRBV6-3|TRBD1|few|TRBJ1-1
CASSYSKTGRGFTEAFF
TGTGCCAGCAGTTACTCGAAGACAGGGAGGGGGTTCACTGAAGCTTTCTTT
>TRBV6-1|TRBD1|few|TRBJ1-4
CASSDVQGAREKLFF
TGTGCCAGCAGTGACGTACAGGGGGCTCGGGAAAAACTGTTTTTT
>TRBV28|.|.|TRBJ1-6
CASSRQLLPFSPLHF
TGTGCCAGCAGCCGACAACTACTACCTTTTTCACCCCTCCACTTT
>TRBV7-9|TRBD1|.|TRBJ1-6
CASSQRDRGNSPLHF
TGTGCCAGCAGCCAGAGGGACAGGGGTAATTCACCCCTCCACTTT
>TRBV28|.|.|TRBJ1-5
CASQGTQDQPQHF
TGTGCCAGTCAGGGGACGCAAGATCAGCCCCAGCATTTT